This is a list of T cell receptor beta chains from one sample in a study of graft-versus-host responses after intestinal transplantation. Assay: immunoSEQ multiplex PCR; the TCRdb copy retains only in-frame clones and omits some. The sample holds approximately 24,000 clones, more than 80% seen once. The source was PBMCs, collected 18 days after transplant. The receptors come from a human patient who received an intestinal transplant, so some T cells may come from the graft donor. Both conserved end residues are part of each CDR3. The D gene is left open where the match is weak. Some rows mark clone size as missing; the rest say once, few, many or name a class of expanded clone.

clone_size: .
j_call: TRBJ2-7
d_call: TRBD2
v_call: TRBV27
cdr3_nt: TGTGCCAGCAGCTATACTAGCGGGGTCGGGGAGCAGTACTTC
cdr3_aa: CASSYTSGVGEQYF

clone_size: .
j_call: TRBJ1-5
d_call: .
v_call: TRBV15
cdr3_nt: TGTGCCACCAGCAGAGATAGGGGGGAGGGGGAGCCCCAGCATTTT
cdr3_aa: CATSRDRGEGEPQHF

clone_size: .
j_call: TRBJ2-3
d_call: .
v_call: TRBV19
cdr3_nt: TGTGCCAGTAGTATAAGTTTTACTAGCACAGATACGCAGTATTTT
cdr3_aa: CASSISFTSTDTQYF

clone_size: .
j_call: TRBJ2-1
d_call: TRBD1
v_call: TRBV9
cdr3_nt: TGTGCCAGCAGCTCCAGCCCCGGGACAGGGGGCTACTATGAGCAGTTCTTC
cdr3_aa: CASSSSPGTGGYYEQFF

clone_size: .
j_call: TRBJ2-1
d_call: .
v_call: TRBV5-4
cdr3_nt: TGTGCCAGCAGCCTAGGGACCAAAGCTGAGCAGTTCTTC
cdr3_aa: CASSLGTKAEQFF

clone_size: .
j_call: TRBJ2-1
d_call: .
v_call: TRBV15
cdr3_nt: TGTGCCACCAGCGGAATCCAACAGGGTAATGAGCAGTTCTTC
cdr3_aa: CATSGIQQGNEQFF

clone_size: .
j_call: TRBJ1-4
d_call: .
v_call: TRBV19
cdr3_nt: TGTGCCAGTAACCGGGGGGCTAATGAAAAACTGTTTTTT
cdr3_aa: CASNRGANEKLFF

clone_size: few
j_call: TRBJ2-2
d_call: TRBD1
v_call: TRBV19
cdr3_nt: TGTGCCAGTGGGGGTCCGGGACAGGGGGATACCGGGGAGCTGTTTTTT
cdr3_aa: CASGGPGQGDTGELFF

clone_size: .
j_call: TRBJ2-5
d_call: TRBD1
v_call: TRBV10-2
cdr3_nt: TGCGCCAGCACCGCGGGACAGGGATGGGAGACCCAGTACTTC
cdr3_aa: CASTAGQGWETQYF

clone_size: .
j_call: TRBJ2-2
d_call: .
v_call: TRBV6-4
cdr3_nt: TGTGCCAGCAGTGAAGACGGTAACACCGGGGAGCTGTTTTTT
cdr3_aa: CASSEDGNTGELFF

clone_size: few
j_call: TRBJ1-6
d_call: .
v_call: TRBV6-1
cdr3_nt: TGTGCCAGCAGTGAAGGATCACCCCTCCACTTT
cdr3_aa: CASSEGSPLHF

clone_size: .
j_call: TRBJ2-2
d_call: .
v_call: TRBV15
cdr3_nt: TGTGCCACCAGCAGAGCCGGACAGGGAGGGACCGGGGAGCTGTTTTTT
cdr3_aa: CATSRAGQGGTGELFF

clone_size: once
j_call: TRBJ2-7
d_call: .
v_call: TRBV2
cdr3_nt: TGTGCCAGCAGTGAATCCTCGAGTAAGCAGTACTTC
cdr3_aa: CASSESSSKQYF

clone_size: once
j_call: TRBJ1-1
d_call: .
v_call: TRBV2
cdr3_nt: TGTGCCAGCAGTGACACCAACACTGAAGCTTTCTTT
cdr3_aa: CASSDTNTEAFF

clone_size: once
j_call: TRBJ1-6
d_call: .
v_call: TRBV9
cdr3_nt: TGTGCCAGCAGCGTAGCTGAAGGGGCGGTAGGTTCACCCCTCCACTTT
cdr3_aa: CASSVAEGAVGSPLHF

clone_size: .
j_call: TRBJ2-5
d_call: TRBD2
v_call: TRBV5-6
cdr3_nt: TGTGCCAGCAGCTTAGTCGCGGGGGAGGTAGGGACCCAGTACTTC
cdr3_aa: CASSLVAGEVGTQYF

clone_size: .
j_call: TRBJ1-2
d_call: TRBD1
v_call: TRBV29-1
cdr3_nt: TGCAGCGTTGAAGGACAGGGTTACTATGGCTACACCTTC
cdr3_aa: CSVEGQGYYGYTF

clone_size: .
j_call: TRBJ2-7
d_call: .
v_call: TRBV7-2
cdr3_nt: TGTGCCAGCAGCTTAACGGAATACGAGCAGTACTTC
cdr3_aa: CASSLTEYEQYF

clone_size: .
j_call: TRBJ2-3
d_call: .
v_call: TRBV29-1
cdr3_nt: TGCAGCGTTCGGGGGCGTAGTACAGATACGCAGTATTTT
cdr3_aa: CSVRGRSTDTQYF

clone_size: .
j_call: TRBJ2-1
d_call: .
v_call: TRBV27
cdr3_nt: TGTGCCAGCAGTTCTTGGGAAGGGAATGAGCAGTTCTTC
cdr3_aa: CASSSWEGNEQFF